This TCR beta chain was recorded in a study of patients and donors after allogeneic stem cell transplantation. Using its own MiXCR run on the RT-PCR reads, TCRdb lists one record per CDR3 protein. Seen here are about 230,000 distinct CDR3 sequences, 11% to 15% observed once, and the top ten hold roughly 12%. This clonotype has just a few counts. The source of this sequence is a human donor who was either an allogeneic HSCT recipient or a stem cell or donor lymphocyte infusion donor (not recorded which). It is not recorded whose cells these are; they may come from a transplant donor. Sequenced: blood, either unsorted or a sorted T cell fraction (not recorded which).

Here the CDR3 reads CASSPWVENYGYTF. In DNA, the CDR3 is TGTGCCAGCTCACCCTGGGTAGAGAACTATGGCTACACCTTC. The chain combines TRBV18 with TRBJ1-2; D is undetermined. Germline-derived CDR1 and CDR2 are KGHSH and LQKENI. The V end was cut by 3 bases, the J end by 2 bases, with 10 bases between. The CDR3 loop spans 14 amino acids.